Below, 13 T cell receptor beta chains from the same sample are listed, as sequenced in a study of cytomegalovirus exposure and HLA in healthy donors. The PCR was carried out with 60 Vbeta primers and 13 Jbeta primers. Measured with immunoSEQ multiplex PCR; TCRdb has only the in-frame clones, and not every one. The sample carries 130,000 or so clones, about three quarters recorded once. Sequenced material: PBMCs. The receptors derive from a female donor in good health and CMV-seronegative.

This sequence joins TRBV6-6 and TRBJ1-1, with D possibly TRBD1 on 5 matching bases. V gave up 5 bases and J gave up 1 base, with 8 bases separating them. Germline CDR1 MNHNY, CDR2 SVGAGI (reference sequence). The CDR3 contains 13 residues. The CDR3 here is CASSGQGNTEAFF. The CDR3 DNA is TGTGCCAGCAGTGGTCAGGGGAACACTGAAGCTTTCTTT.

The V and J genes are TRBV29-1 and TRBJ2-7; 7 positions agree with TRBD2. CDR1 is SQVTM and CDR2 is ANQGSEA in the germline V gene. Trimming removed 4 bases from V and 3 bases from J; junction bases left unmatched: 15. This CDR3 is built from 16 residues. For the CDR3, the DNA is TGCAGCGTTGGGGCGAGGGAGGGAGGTGGGTTCTACGAGCAGTACTTC. This sequence encodes CSVGAREGGGFYEQYF.

The V call is TRBV19, the J call TRBJ2-7; no definite D call. The ends were cut back, 5 bases at V and 2 bases at J, with 10 bases in the middle. Germline V CDR1 and CDR2: LNHDA, SQIVND (reference sequence). The CDR3 has 13 residues. CDR3 protein: CASSRVFAYEQYF. The CDR3 DNA is TGTGCCAGTAGTCGGGTCTTTGCCTACGAGCAGTACTTC.

The chain recombines TRBV14 with TRBJ1-2; TRBD1 might be the D (6 bases). The CDR3 is made up of 14 amino acids. The germline gives CDR1 SGHDN, CDR2 FVKESK. The germline V and J ends were trimmed by 4 bases and 4 bases, with 13 bases remaining between them. The CDR3: CASSLDRIGYGYTF. CDR3 DNA sequence: TGTGCCAGCAGCCTCGACAGGATCGGCTATGGCTACACCTTC.

The chain is built from TRBV14 and TRBJ2-3; 8 bases line up with TRBD1. J lost 1 base, V lost 4 bases, and 1 base had no gene match. The CDR3 is 14 residues long. CDR1 and CDR2 from the germline V gene are SGHDN and FVKESK. The CDR3 protein is CASSLTGGTDTQYF. The DNA of the CDR3 is TGTGCCAGCAGCCTGACAGGGGGCACAGATACGCAGTATTTT.

The rearrangement joins TRBV11-2 to TRBJ2-5, with D perhaps matching TRBD2 (6 bases). CDR3 length equals 14 residues. V lost 3 bases, J lost 4 bases, and 12 bases lay in between. Germline CDR1 and CDR2: SGHAT and FQNNGV. Written as DNA, the CDR3 is TGTGCCAGCAGCTTCGGGGGATCCGGAGAGACCCAGTACTTC. Its translation: CASSFGGSGETQYF.

This clone was counted between two and nine times. This chain links TRBV13 with TRBJ2-5; TRBD2 might be the D (7 bases). The V gene lost 5 bases and the J gene lost 7 bases, with 29 bases spanning the gap. In germline, CDR1 is PRHDT, CDR2 FYEKMQ (reference sequence). The CDR3 length is 18 residues. The CDR3 bases are TGTGCCAGCAGCCTCTTAGAGGGGGGGCCCTATTCCTTCGGGACCCAGTACTTC. Translation gives CASSLLEGGPYSFGTQYF.

The V and J genes are TRBV6-4 and TRBJ2-3; 9 bases align to TRBD1. V lost 3 bases to trimming and J lost 4 bases; unmatched junction nucleotides: 5. In germline, CDR1 is MRHNA, CDR2 SNTAGT. CDR3 size: 15 residues. The CDR3 DNA reads TGTGCCAGCAGTGAAGAGGACAGGGGCGCAGATACGCAGTATTTT. The encoded protein is CASSEEDRGADTQYF.

This chain connects TRBV9 to TRBJ1-1; the D gene is possibly TRBD1 (5 bases). V lost 5 bases, J lost 4 bases, and 15 bases lay in between. CDR1 SGDLS and CDR2 YYNGEE come from the germline V gene. The CDR3 is made up of 14 amino acids. The CDR3 here is CASSDIGGGTEAFF. In DNA, the CDR3 is TGTGCCAGCAGTGACATTGGGGGGGGCACTGAAGCTTTCTTT.

This rearrangement joins TRBV2 to TRBJ2-1, with D possibly TRBD2 on 9 matching bases. Trimming pared 5 bases from V and 8 bases from J, leaving 19 bases between. The CDR3 loop spans 15 amino acids. Germline CDR1 SNHLY, CDR2 FYNNEI. CDR3 loop: CASSPSGTGRDEQFF. CDR3 bases: TGTGCCAGCAGTCCTAGCGGGACAGGTAGGGATGAGCAGTTCTTC.

The chain recombines TRBV19 with TRBJ2-7; D gene unclear. Trimming left V 1 base short and J 2 bases short, with 12 bases between. This CDR3 contains 15 residues. The V gene's germline CDR1 is LNHDA and CDR2 SQIVND (reference sequence). CDR3 DNA sequence: TGTGCCAGTAGTATAGTCGCGACACCGCCCTACGAGCAGTACTTC. Its protein is CASSIVATPPYEQYF.

The chain links TRBV29-1 to TRBJ2-1; 7 bases agree with TRBD2. Per the germline V gene, CDR1 is SQVTM and CDR2 is ANQGSEA. J was trimmed by 0 bases and V by 7 bases; bases with no gene match: 9. The CDR3 extends over 15 amino acids. In DNA, the CDR3 is TGCAGCGGGGAACCCCTAGCGGACTCCTACAATGAGCAGTTCTTC. The encoded protein is CSGEPLADSYNEQFF.

The chain couples TRBV28 to TRBJ2-7; TRBD2 matches 11 bases. CDR3 length: 15 amino acids. The germline CDR1 and CDR2 sequences are MDHEN and SYDVKM. V dropped 5 bases and J dropped 5; count of bases not matched to a gene: 8. The CDR3 nucleotides are TGTGCCAGCAGTATACGTAGCGGGAGGGCAGACGAGCAGTACTTC. Translating gives CASSIRSGRADEQYF. Drawing the rest from reference TRBV28 and TRBJ2-7, the complete variable domain is DVKVTQSSRYLVKRTGEKVFLECVQDMDHENMFWYRQDPGLGLRLIYFSYDVKMKEKGDIPEGYSVSREKKERFSLILESASTNQTSMYLCASSIRSGRADEQYFGPGTRLTVT.